Listed below are T cell receptor beta chains from one sample, sequenced in a study of CD8+ T cells in alopecia areata. The table came from immunoSEQ multiplex PCR; TCRdb's copy has only in-frame clones and leaves some out. Of 150,000 to 200,000 clones listed, 60% are singletons. The sample in question was CD4+ T cells sorted from blood, obtained at week 24, from a patient treated with tofacitinib. All receptors derive from a human donor with alopecia areata. CDR3s include the opening cysteine and the closing phenylalanine or tryptophan. A D gene is named only where the DNA matches it firmly. The size field is filled for only some rows; it gives once, few, many or a size class.

CDR3aa | CDR3nt | v_gene | d_gene | abundance | j_gene
CASSQDGFGLTEAFF | TGTGCCAGCAGCCAAGATGGATTCGGTCTTACTGAAGCTTTCTTT | TRBV14 | NA | NA | TRBJ1-1
CASSRTRDRVELQYF | TGTGCCAGCAGCCGGACCCGGGACAGGGTCGAACTTCAGTACTTC | TRBV9 | TRBD1 | NA | TRBJ2-4
CATSRDSPGAGEQFF | TGTGCCACCAGCAGAGATTCACCGGGGGCGGGTGAGCAGTTCTTC | TRBV15 | NA | few | TRBJ2-1
CASSGTGRTDTQYF | TGTGCCAGCAGTGGGACAGGGCGCACAGATACGCAGTATTTT | TRBV6-6 | TRBD1 | NA | TRBJ2-3
CAWSWARGLGGYTF | TGTGCCTGGAGTTGGGCCAGGGGGCTTGGTGGCTACACCTTC | TRBV30 | TRBD1 | NA | TRBJ1-2
CASRDPTGQKVLCHF | TGTGCCAGCAGAGACCCAACGGGACAGAAGGTGCTGTGCCACTTT | TRBV6-1 | TRBD1 | NA | TRBJ1-6
CASSQDGSNQPQHF | TGTGCCAGCAGCCAAGATGGAAGCAATCAGCCCCAGCATTTT | TRBV4-2 | NA | NA | TRBJ1-5
CASSVGTSGKETQYF | TGCGCCAGCAGCGTCGGGACTAGCGGGAAAGAGACCCAGTACTTC | TRBV5-1 | TRBD2 | NA | TRBJ2-5
CASSEDTQYF | TGTGCCAGCAGTGAAGATACGCAGTATTTT | TRBV2 | NA | NA | TRBJ2-3
CASSRDRDYEQYF | TGTGCCAGCAGTCGGGACAGAGACTACGAGCAGTACTTC | TRBV27 | TRBD1 | NA | TRBJ2-7
CASSLSPASGPQETQYF | TGTGCCAGCAGTCTCTCACCCGCTAGCGGCCCCCAAGAGACCCAGTACTTC | TRBV2 | TRBD2 | NA | TRBJ2-5
CASSLVVGAETQYF | TGTGCCAGCAGCTTGGTGGTGGGGGCGGAGACCCAGTACTTC | TRBV7-6 | NA | NA | TRBJ2-5
CASSARQGAGNQPQHF | TGTGCCAGCAGTGCCAGGCAGGGGGCTGGCAATCAGCCCCAGCATTTT | TRBV2 | TRBD1 | NA | TRBJ1-5
CASRRGQGFQETQYF | TGTGCCAGCAGGCGCGGACAGGGTTTCCAAGAGACCCAGTACTTC | TRBV6-1 | TRBD1 | NA | TRBJ2-5
CASSPSTDTQYF | TGTGCCAGCAGCCCAAGCACAGATACGCAGTATTTT | TRBV9 | NA | NA | TRBJ2-3
CATRPGQGELIAKNIQYF | TGTGCCACCCGCCCAGGACAGGGAGAGTTAATAGCCAAAAACATTCAGTACTTC | TRBV15 | TRBD1 | NA | TRBJ2-4
CASSEVVSYEQYF | TGTGCCAGCAGTGAGGTCGTCTCCTACGAGCAGTACTTC | TRBV2 | NA | NA | TRBJ2-7
CASSLQGAMQYF | TGTGCCAGCAGCCTCCAAGGGGCGATGCAGTACTTC | TRBV4-2 | NA | few | TRBJ2-7
CASTVRTEAFF | TGCGCCAGCACGGTGCGGACTGAAGCTTTCTTT | TRBV10-2 | NA | NA | TRBJ1-1
CSVVGGQGDTQYF | TGCAGCGTTGTGGGGGGCCAAGGAGATACGCAGTATTTT | TRBV29-1 | NA | NA | TRBJ2-3
CAWSVNSYEQYF | TGTGCCTGGAGTGTAAACAGCTACGAGCAGTACTTC | TRBV30 | NA | NA | TRBJ2-7
CASNSQGVLHNEQFF | TGCGCCAGCAATAGTCAGGGGGTATTACACAATGAGCAGTTCTTC | TRBV5-1 | TRBD1 | NA | TRBJ2-1
CASSLALAGAGKYNEQFF | TGTGCCAGCAGCTTAGCCCTAGCGGGGGCAGGGAAATACAATGAGCAGTTCTTC | TRBV7-2 | TRBD2 | few | TRBJ2-1
CASRRSRDMDYGYTF | TGTGCCAGCAGAAGAAGCCGGGACATGGACTATGGCTACACCTTC | TRBV6-6 | NA | NA | TRBJ1-2
CSVGQSDQPQHF | TGCAGCGTCGGACAGTCGGATCAGCCCCAGCATTTT | TRBV29-1 | NA | NA | TRBJ1-5
CASSWMRGSPLHF | TGTGCCAGCAGTTGGATGAGGGGTTCACCCCTCCACTTT | TRBV27 | NA | few | TRBJ1-6
CASTPLDRAITDTQYF | TGTGCCAGCACCCCTTTGGACAGGGCGATCACAGATACGCAGTATTTT | TRBV2 | TRBD1 | NA | TRBJ2-3
CASRGVKSGTQYF | TGTGCCAGCAGAGGCGTCAAAAGCGGGACCCAGTACTTC | TRBV11-2 | NA | NA | TRBJ2-5
CASSYSFSSYEQYF | TGTGCCAGCAGTTACTCGTTCAGTTCCTACGAGCAGTACTTC | TRBV6-5 | NA | NA | TRBJ2-7
CASSLEFSGANVLTF | TGTGCCAGCAGCTTGGAGTTCTCTGGGGCCAACGTCCTGACTTTC | TRBV5-5 | NA | few | TRBJ2-6
CASSRTRDRDVGELFF | TGCGCCAGCAGCCGAACCCGGGACAGGGATGTCGGGGAGCTGTTTTTT | TRBV5-1 | TRBD1 | NA | TRBJ2-2
CASSQTTRLGGYEQYF | TGCGCCAGCAGCCAGACGACAAGACTCGGGGGCTACGAGCAGTACTTC | TRBV4-1 | NA | NA | TRBJ2-7
CASRLTGGGYTF | TGTGCCAGCAGGCTGACAGGGGGTGGCTACACCTTC | TRBV27 | TRBD1 | NA | TRBJ1-2
CASSYSYQQFF | TGTGCCAGCAGTTACTCCTATCAGCAGTTCTTC | TRBV6-6 | NA | few | TRBJ2-1
CSARDTRNTEAFF | TGCAGCGCGAGGGACACGCGGAACACTGAAGCTTTCTTT | TRBV29-1 | NA | NA | TRBJ1-1
CASSITEDQPQHF | TGTGCCAGTAGTATAACGGAAGATCAGCCCCAGCATTTT | TRBV19 | NA | few | TRBJ1-5
CASSSRPGGNTEAFF | TGTGCCAGCAGCTCCCGACCCGGGGGGAACACTGAAGCTTTCTTT | TRBV5-6 | NA | NA | TRBJ1-1
CASSLDRIGYTF | TGTGCCAGCAGCTTAGACAGGATCGGCTACACCTTC | TRBV7-9 | NA | NA | TRBJ1-2
CASSYTGTQETQYF | TGCGCCAGCAGCTACACAGGGACACAAGAGACCCAGTACTTC | TRBV5-1 | NA | NA | TRBJ2-5
CATLDPTGTHEQYF | TGTGCCACCCTAGACCCGACAGGGACCCACGAGCAGTACTTC | TRBV6-5 | TRBD1 | NA | TRBJ2-7